These 27 T cell receptor beta chains were sequenced from one sample in a study of tissue T cells after allogeneic stem cell transplantation. The data were produced by immunoSEQ multiplex PCR, yet TCRdb's version contains in-frame clones alone and is incomplete. The sample lists about 21,000 clones, more than 65% occurring once. The specimen sequenced was blood. These receptor sequences come from a female BALB/c mouse in good health. MHC haplotype of the strain: H2-d.

Details on this clone: Genes and germline are mouse. The read stops 1 residue short of the end of the CDR3; the missing end is completed from the germline J gene. The chain uses TRBV5 and TRBJ1-4, with D possibly matching TRBD1 (6 bases). In germline, CDR1 is LGHNA, CDR2 YNLKQL (reference sequence). Trimming cost V 4 bases and J 3 bases, with 12 bases left between them. The CDR3 covers 15 residues. CDR3 bases read: TGTGCCAGCAGCCCCCTCCAGGGGACCAACGAAAGATTATTT. Its protein product is CASSPLQGTNERLF. The entire CDR3 protein reads CASSPLQGTNERLFF.

Of note for this clone: Genes here carry mouse names. The read comes to an end 1 residue before the CDR3 does, leaving the germline J gene to fill in the end. The V and J genes are TRBV13-1 and TRBJ2-7; D gene ambiguous. CDR1 is NSHNY and CDR2 is SYGAGN in the germline V gene. This CDR3 comprises 11 residues. Trimming removed 3 bases from V and 4 bases from J, with 5 bases in between. The CDR3 sequence: CASSVQYEQYF. CDR3 bases read: TGTGCCAGCAGTGTGCAATATGAACAGTAC.

This clone came up a few times. Gene names and germline match the mouse. The CDR3 extends 1 residue past the end of the read, so its final part is completed from the germline J gene. The chain uses TRBV31 and TRBJ1-4; TRBD1 matches 9 bases. Germline V gene lookup returns CDR1 GKSSPN and CDR2 SITVG. This CDR3 has 15 amino acids. V shed 0 bases, J shed 5 bases, and the junction held 4 bases outside the gene matches. CDR3 sequence: CAWSLGQGRNERLFF. Partial CDR3 DNA: TGTGCCTGGAGTCTAGGACAGGGGAGGAACGAAAGATTATTT.

Comments on this clone: All gene names here are mouse names. The read gets to within 1 residue of the CDR3 end, and the germline J gene fills in the rest. The rearrangement uses TRBV20 and TRBJ2-2; D not certain. The germline V gene encodes CDR1 GFQATS and CDR2 STVNSAI. The CDR3 runs 11 residues. V dropped 4 bases and J dropped 4 bases, with 4 bases sitting between them. This CDR3 reads CGAKTTGQLYF. The part of the CDR3 DNA that was read is TGTGGTGCTAAGACCACCGGGCAGCTCTAC.

Regarding this clone: Gene names are mouse gene names. Read coverage stops 1 residue before the CDR3 terminus; the germline J gene supplies the remainder. The V gene is TRBV13-1, the J gene TRBJ2-4; D may correspond to TRBD1 or TRBD2 (5 bases each). V dropped 3 bases and J dropped 3 bases, with 5 bases sitting between them. Per the germline V gene, CDR1 is NSHNY and CDR2 is SYGAGN. The CDR3 runs to 12 residues. The covered CDR3 bases are TGTGCCAGCAGTGGGGACCAAAACACCTTGTAC. This sequence encodes CASSGDQNTLY. The whole CDR3 is CASSGDQNTLYF.

About this clone: Mouse germline and gene names are used. Read sequence stops 1 residue before the CDR3 end, and the germline J gene provides the missing end. The J gene is TRBJ2-7, the V gene TRBV5, with 8 bases lining up with TRBD2. V shed 2 bases, J shed 0 bases, and the junction held 3 bases outside the gene matches. CDR3 length equals 15 residues. Germline V CDR1 and CDR2: LGHNA, YNLKQL (reference sequence). The CDR3 DNA, read in part, is TGTGCCAGCAGCCAATACTGGGGGAGCTCCTATGAACAGTAC. This translates into CASSQYWGSSYEQY. The CDR3 as a whole reads CASSQYWGSSYEQYF.

This clone occurred once. Gene names refer to mouse genes. The read ends 1 residue before the CDR3 terminus; that terminus is restored from the germline J gene. The chain joins TRBV13-1 to TRBJ2-3, with unresolved D. The V gene lost 5 bases and the J gene lost 0 bases, with 7 bases spanning the gap. The CDR3 has 13 amino acids. Germline CDR1 and CDR2: NSHNY and SYGAGN. The covered CDR3 bases are TGTGCCAGCAGCCTGGCCAGTGCAGAAACGCTGTAT. The encoded protein is CASSLASAETLY. The complete CDR3 sequence is CASSLASAETLYF.

Comment on this clone: The genes are named according to mouse. Sequencing ends 1 residue short of the CDR3 end; the germline J gene provides the rest. V gene TRBV4 combines with J gene TRBJ2-1; 8 nucleotides agree with TRBD2. V was clipped by 3 bases and J by 1 base; unmatched bases: 2. The CDR3 spans 15 residues. Looked up from germline, CDR1 is LGHDT and CDR2 is YNNKQL (reference sequence). CDR3 DNA, as far as it was read: TGTGCCAGCAGCTACTGGGGGGCGAACTATGCTGAGCAGTTC. It is translated as CASSYWGANYAEQF. Given in full, the CDR3 is CASSYWGANYAEQFF.

In regard to this clone: Germline and genes: mouse. The read gets to within 1 residue of the CDR3 end, and the germline J gene fills in the rest. The chain carries TRBV1 and TRBJ2-7, with no clear D. Germline CDR1 is NSQYPW and CDR2 is LRSPGD (reference sequence). Trimming cost V 2 bases and J 0 bases, with 2 bases left between them. This CDR3 spans 12 amino acids. The DNA read from the CDR3 is TGCACCTGCAGTGCACACTCCTATGAACAGTAC. Residues: CTCSAHSYEQY. The CDR3, in full, reads CTCSAHSYEQYF.

Regarding this clone: Mouse names are used for the genes. The read falls 1 residue short of the CDR3 end, and the missing part is taken from the germline J gene. The chain recombines TRBV13-1 with TRBJ2-4; D may be TRBD2 (7 bases). The CDR3 extends over 15 amino acids. V lost 0 bases, J lost 8 bases, and 16 bases lay in between. CDR1 is NSHNY and CDR2 is SYGAGN in the germline V gene. The CDR3 region is CASSDAGGGGGTLYF. The sequenced part of the CDR3 DNA is TGTGCCAGCAGTGATGCAGGCGGAGGGGGGGGCACCTTGTAC.

About this clone: The genes are named according to mouse. The read terminates 1 residue ahead of where the CDR3 ends, so the germline J gene completes it. J is TRBJ2-3 and V is TRBV13-3, with D perhaps matching TRBD1 or TRBD2 (6 bases each). CDR1 NNHDY and CDR2 SYVADS come from the germline V gene. The CDR3 covers 15 residues. Deletions cut 1 base from V and 0 bases from J, with 9 bases between. The CDR3: CASSDWGRSAETLYF. The part of the CDR3 DNA that was read is TGTGCCAGCAGTGATTGGGGGCGGAGTGCAGAAACGCTGTAT.

Comments on this clone: The germline and genes are mouse ones. The read ends 1 residue shy of where the CDR3 ends; the end is completed using the germline J gene. The V call is TRBV13-1, the J call TRBJ2-3, with TRBD2 matching 8 bases. Germline lookup yields CDR1 NSHNY and CDR2 SYGAGN. The CDR3 totals 16 residues. V shed 1 base and J 1 base; nucleotides not matched to a gene: 5. The CDR3: CASSDLGGRGAETLYF. The CDR3 DNA, read in part, is TGTGCCAGCAGTGATCTGGGGGGAAGGGGTGCAGAAACGCTGTAT.

For this clone: The listed genes are named as in mouse. The CDR3 goes on 1 residue after the read ends, and that part is filled in from the germline J gene. The J gene is TRBJ2-7, the V gene TRBV31; 7 nucleotides match TRBD1. This CDR3 region has 12 residues. The germline V gene has CDR1 GKSSPN and CDR2 SITVG. The ends lost 3 bases at V and 3 bases at J; junction bases unmatched: 2. CDR3 sequence: CAWRQGIYEQYF. Incomplete CDR3 DNA: TGTGCCTGGAGACAGGGGATCTATGAACAGTAC.

Regarding this clone: Mouse names are used for the genes. Read data end 1 residue before the CDR3 end; the end is taken from the germline J gene. The chain is built from TRBV5 and TRBJ2-7; D ambiguous. The CDR3 loop spans 11 amino acids. CDR1 and CDR2 from the germline V gene are LGHNA and YNLKQL (reference sequence). The ends were cut back, 3 bases at V and 3 bases at J, with 3 bases in the middle. The CDR3 bases that were read are TGTGCCAGCAGCCATGACTATGAACAGTAC. This codes for CASSHDYEQY. The full CDR3 sequence reads CASSHDYEQYF.

A word on this clone: Any gene name here is a mouse gene name. The read gets to within 1 residue of the CDR3 end, and the germline J gene fills in the rest. The chain is built from TRBV2 and TRBJ1-3, with D hard to call. V shed 6 bases and J shed 0 bases, with 9 bases lying between them. CDR3 length: 14 amino acids. Germline V CDR1 and CDR2: LGHNA, YSYQKL. The CDR3 bases that were read are TGTGCCAGCAGGGACGGACCTTCTGGAAATACGCTCTAT. This sequence encodes CASRDGPSGNTLY. From start to end, the CDR3 is CASRDGPSGNTLYF.

This clone was counted between two and nine times. Genes and germline come from the mouse. The DNA ends 1 residue before the CDR3 does, and the rest of the CDR3 is filled in from the germline J gene. The chain couples TRBV13-1 to TRBJ1-3; 8 bases are shared with TRBD1. V was pared by 3 bases and J by 5 bases, with 4 bases of the junction left unmatched. This CDR3 has 14 residues. Germline V gene data show CDR1 as NSHNY and CDR2 as SYGAGN. This CDR3 reads CASSGQGARNTLYF. The CDR3 bases that were read are TGTGCCAGCAGTGGTCAGGGGGCACGAAATACGCTCTAT.

This clone appeared once. Gene names and germline match the mouse. Read coverage stops 1 residue before the CDR3 terminus; the germline J gene supplies the remainder. This sequence joins TRBV20 and TRBJ2-1; no definite D call. V gave up 5 bases and J gave up 1 base, with 3 bases separating them. Germline CDR1 reads GFQATS; CDR2 reads STVNSAI. There are 11 residues in the CDR3. CDR3 protein: CGADNYAEQFF. The part of the CDR3 DNA that was read is TGTGGTGCTGACAACTATGCTGAGCAGTTC.

In regard to this clone: Mouse germline and gene names are used. The read ends 1 residue shy of where the CDR3 ends; the end is completed using the germline J gene. The chain uses TRBV5 and TRBJ2-2, with D possibly TRBD1 on 7 matching bases. The CDR3 covers 16 residues. The germline gives CDR1 LGHNA, CDR2 YNLKQL (reference sequence). The ends were cut back, 1 base at V and 3 bases at J, with 12 bases in the middle. The CDR3 DNA, read in part, is TGTGCCAGCAGCCAAGGAGGGGGCCGGGACACCGGGCAGCTCTAC. Its protein is CASSQGGGRDTGQLY. The whole CDR3 region reads CASSQGGGRDTGQLYF.

Worth noting for this clone: Gene labels here are mouse ones. The CDR3 end is not reached by the read, which stops 1 residue before it; the germline J gene fills it in. This chain uses TRBV14 with TRBJ2-4, with D tentatively TRBD1 (6 bases). The CDR3 has 16 amino acids. Per the germline V gene, CDR1 is SGHDT and CDR2 is FRDEAV. V was pared by 5 bases and J by 0 bases, with 16 bases between. The part of the CDR3 DNA that was read is TGTGCCAGCAGCCCCGACAGGAGGCATAGTCAAAACACCTTGTAC. Translated: CASSPDRRHSQNTLY. The CDR3 reads in full as CASSPDRRHSQNTLYF.

On this clone itself: Gene names and germline match the mouse. The CDR3 end lies 1 residue beyond the end of the read and is filled in from the germline J gene. This chain uses TRBV29 with TRBJ2-4; D uncertain. Trimming removed 7 bases from V and 4 bases from J, with 6 bases in between. The CDR3 length is 11 residues. Germline-derived CDR1 and CDR2 are MSHET and SYDVDS. Incomplete CDR3 DNA: TGTGCTAGCACTCACAAAAACACCTTGTAC. It specifies CASTHKNTLY. The full CDR3 sequence reads CASTHKNTLYF. The full variable domain, with the rest looked up from reference TRBV29 and TRBJ2-4, is DMKVTQMPRYLIKRMGENVLLECGQDMSHETMYWYRQDPGLGLQLIYISYDVDSNSEGDIPKGYRVSRKKREHFSLILDSAKTNQTSVYFCASTHKNTLYFGAGTRLSVL.

As regards this clone: The gene symbols are mouse symbols. The read ends 1 residue before the CDR3 terminus; that terminus is restored from the germline J gene. This chain connects TRBV1 to TRBJ2-5; D is undetermined. Germline V gene lookup returns CDR1 NSQYPW and CDR2 LRSPGD (reference sequence). The CDR3 length is 14 residues. V dropped 0 bases and J dropped 3 bases, with 7 bases sitting between them. The DNA read from the CDR3 is TGCACCTGCAGTGCAGAAGTCCATCAAGACACCCAGTAC. This encodes CTCSAEVHQDTQY. The full CDR3 protein is CTCSAEVHQDTQYF.

This clone was seen only once. The germline and genes are mouse ones. The CDR3 region is CTCSAWGVEQYF. The DNA read from the CDR3 is TGCACCTGCAGTGCCTGGGGGGTTGAACAGTAC. V usage is TRBV1 and J usage is TRBJ2-7, with 8 bases fitting TRBD2. From the germline J gene comes the end of the CDR3, since the read stops 1 residue before it. The CDR3 sequence is 12 residues long. Per germline, CDR1 NSQYPW and CDR2 LRSPGD (reference sequence). J gave up 6 bases and V 3 bases, and 1 base lay outside the gene matches.

This clone was seen a single time. Gene and germline names: mouse. Read data end 1 residue before the CDR3 end; the end is taken from the germline J gene. The rearrangement links TRBV19 to TRBJ2-5; D is uncertain. V gave up 0 bases and J gave up 0 bases, with 5 bases separating them. This CDR3 is built from 14 residues. Germline V gene data show CDR1 as FNHDT and CDR2 as SITEND (reference sequence). The CDR3 DNA, read in part, is TGTGCCAGCAGTATAGGTACAAACCAAGACACCCAGTAC. This sequence encodes CASSIGTNQDTQY. The full-length CDR3 reads as CASSIGTNQDTQYF. Filled out from reference TRBV19 and TRBJ2-5, the complete variable domain reads GGIITQTPKFLIGQEGQKLTLKCQQNFNHDTMYWYRQDSGKGLRLIYYSITENDLQKGDLSEGYDASREKKSSFSLTVTSAQKNEMAVFLCASSIGTNQDTQYFGPGTRLLVL.

On this clone itself: Gene names refer to mouse genes. Read coverage stops 1 residue before the CDR3 terminus; the germline J gene supplies the remainder. The rearrangement links TRBV13-2 to TRBJ2-4; TRBD2 matches 9 bases. The CDR3 extends over 14 amino acids. Germline assignment: CDR1 NNHNN and CDR2 SYGAGS (reference sequence). The V gene end was trimmed by 1 base and the J gene end by 7 bases; junction bases not matched to a gene: 4. The CDR3 sequence: CASGDIGGAYTLYF. CDR3 bases read: TGTGCCAGCGGTGATATTGGGGGGGCATACACCTTGTAC.

This clone was seen a few times. Genes and germline come from the mouse. The read halts 1 residue ahead of the CDR3 end, with the missing end drawn from the germline J gene. The chain links TRBV14 to TRBJ2-7, with unresolved D. The CDR3 length is 13 residues. Germline V lookup: CDR1 SGHDT, CDR2 FRDEAV. The V and J ends lost 3 bases and 0 bases respectively, with 7 bases between them. The CDR3 region is CASSSLSSYEQYF. Partial CDR3 DNA: TGTGCCAGCAGTTCACTGAGCTCCTATGAACAGTAC.

Comment on this clone: Genes and germline are mouse. The read comes to an end 1 residue before the CDR3 does, leaving the germline J gene to fill in the end. The chain combines TRBV17 with TRBJ2-4, with D unresolved. The V end was cut by 1 base, the J end by 0 bases, with 5 bases between. Germline assignment: CDR1 MNHDT and CDR2 YYDKIL. This CDR3 has 14 amino acids. The CDR3 DNA, read in part, is TGTGCTAGCAGTAGAGCATCTAGTCAAAACACCTTGTAC. This translates into CASSRASSQNTLY. The entire CDR3 protein reads CASSRASSQNTLYF.

Concerning this clone: Mouse germline and gene names are used. The CDR3 end is not reached by the read, which stops 1 residue before it; the germline J gene fills it in. The rearrangement joins TRBV5 to TRBJ2-7, with 8 bases aligning to TRBD2. The CDR3 extends over 13 amino acids. J gave up 4 bases and V 4 bases, and 3 bases lay outside the gene matches. Germline values: CDR1 LGHNA, CDR2 YNLKQL (reference sequence). CDR3 DNA, as far as it was read: TGTGCCAGCAGCCCGACTGGGGCTTATGAACAGTAC. Translating it yields CASSPTGAYEQY. The whole CDR3 sequence reads CASSPTGAYEQYF.